The table lists the clone carrying this TCR beta chain with a count of one. This entry belongs to a study of blood T cell repertoires in COVID-19. The overall study: Researchers got acute and convalescent COVID-19 samples from the United States, Italy and Spain. T cells, B-cell-depleted T cells, or PBMCs provided the cDNA or gDNA that served as material.

Trimming shortened V by 0 bases and J by 4 bases, and 8 bases separated the two germline ends. This CDR3 has 14 amino acids. Germline values: CDR1 SGHRS, CDR2 YFSETQ. Authors' analysis steps: How many nucleated cells were present was estimated from reference gene primer amplification. Libraries were prepared by immunoSEQ multiplex PCR; TCRdb keeps only in-frame clonotypes and omits some of them. V, J and clone size reflect that table, while D and trimming were determined from the DNA. This table holds about 180,000 clones, 85% to 90% found once. This receptor was taken from a man between 70 and 80 years old with active or convalescent COVID-19. The source material was peripheral blood. This chain uses TRBV5-1 with TRBJ1-5; maybe TRBD1 (5 bases). The CDR3 DNA reads as TGCGCCAGCAGCTTGGAGGCAGGGAATCAGCCCCAGCATTTT. Amino acid sequence: CASSLEAGNQPQHF.